A single T cell receptor (beta chain) is shown here with its context. The assay was immunoSEQ multiplex PCR, and TCRdb's table has in-frame clones only and misses some. The data hold 68,000 or so clones, with about 97% observed a single time. This sample stems from a study of technical replicates of blood from a handful of donors. CDR3 length: 16 amino acids. After removal of 2 bases from V and 1 base from J, the junction contained 7 bases not matched to a gene. Germline V CDR1 and CDR2: LNHDA, SQIVND (reference sequence). This receptor was obtained from a human donor in good health. The specimen was T cells isolated from PBMCs. This chain links TRBV19 with TRBJ2-5; 7 bases agree with TRBD2. CDR3 sequence: CASSIPGLGPQETQYF. The CDR3 DNA reads TGTGCCAGTAGTATACCCGGACTAGGGCCCCAAGAGACCCAGTACTTC.